The rows below give T cell receptor beta chains drawn from one sample of a study of T cells in Graves' hyperthyroidism and ophthalmopathy. TCRdb re-derived calls from the multiplex PCR reads in MiXCR, one entry per CDR3 protein. The top ten clones hold approximately 25% of a sample with about 280,000 distinct CDR3 sequences, less than 30% of them seen once. Input material: blood. The source of these receptors is a man aged 40-50 years with Graves' hyperthyroidism that later progressed to Graves' ophthalmopathy. CDR3s include the opening cysteine and the closing phenylalanine or tryptophan. The order of the fields is clone size, J gene, V gene, CDR3 length, D gene, CDR3 protein, CDR3 DNA. The D gene is left open where the match is weak. Clone size, where shown, is once, few, many, or a class for clones that have expanded.

many TRBJ2-5 TRBV24-1 16 . CATSDPVAGLGGTQYF TGTGCCACCAGTGATCCTGTGGCCGGGTTGGGAGGGACCCAGTACTTC
. TRBJ2-5 TRBV28 11 . CASRRTETQYF TGTGCCAGCAGAAGAACAGAGACCCAGTACTTC
many TRBJ2-2 TRBV7-3 17 . CASSSRVGDSNTGELFF TGTGCCAGCAGCTCAAGGGTTGGGGACTCAAACACCGGGGAGCTGTTTTTT
. TRBJ2-5 TRBV7-8 16 TRBD2 CASSLRRLAGGETQYF TGTGCCAGCAGCTTACGGCGACTAGCGGGGGGAGAGACCCAGTACTTC
. TRBJ2-3 TRBV6-2/TRBV6-3 17 . CASSYFWRPTSTDTQYF TGTGCCAGCAGTTACTTTTGGAGACCTACTAGCACAGATACGCAGTATTTT
. TRBJ2-7 TRBV5-5 14 . CASSSGGAGGEQYF TGTGCCAGCAGCTCCGGCGGGGCGGGCGGCGAGCAGTACTTC
many TRBJ1-2 TRBV20-1 11 TRBD1 CSARQGGGYTF TGCAGTGCCCGACAGGGAGGTGGCTACACCTTC
. TRBJ2-5 TRBV24-1 15 TRBD1 CATSAFRTGEETQYF TGTGCCACCAGTGCGTTCCGGACAGGCGAGGAGACCCAGTACTTC
. TRBJ2-7 TRBV28 15 . CASTSQNVVIDEQYF TGTGCCAGCACATCCCAGAACGTTGTCATCGACGAGCAGTACTTC
. TRBJ1-2 TRBV6-1 14 . CASTGYSRNYGYTF TGTGCCAGCACCGGTTATAGTCGGAACTATGGCTACACCTTC
many TRBJ2-5 TRBV5-1 12 . CASSTGQETQYF TGCGCCAGCAGCACAGGACAAGAGACCCAGTACTTC
many TRBJ2-7 TRBV3-1 13 . CASSPLSRREQYF TGTGCCAGCAGCCCACTCTCTCGTCGCGAGCAGTACTTC
few TRBJ1-1 TRBV18 13 . CASSPGDRREAFF TGTGCCAGCTCACCCGGTGACAGGAGAGAAGCTTTCTTT
many TRBJ2-7 TRBV11-2 12 . CASSLIALEQYF TGTGCCAGCAGCTTAATAGCGCTCGAGCAGTACTTC
many TRBJ1-2 TRBV6-5 15 . CASSPPRVPVYGYTF TGTGCCAGCAGCCCACCCCGCGTTCCGGTCTATGGCTACACCTTC
. TRBJ2-5 TRBV12-3/TRBV12-4 12 . CASSRWVETQYF TGTGCCAGCAGTCGGTGGGTGGAGACCCAGTACTTC
many TRBJ2-7 TRBV28 21 TRBD2 CASRSIQPAGTSGRAIKKQYF TGTGCCAGCAGATCCATCCAGCCGGCGGGGACTAGCGGGAGGGCCATCAAGAAGCAGTACTTC
once TRBJ1-5 TRBV28 13 . CASNRANGQPQHF TGTGCCAGCAACAGGGCCAACGGTCAGCCCCAGCATTTT
many TRBJ2-2 TRBV6-1 16 . CASRDTGALNTGELFF TGTGCCAGCAGAGATACAGGAGCCCTGAACACCGGGGAGCTGTTTTTT
many TRBJ2-2 TRBV11-2 17 TRBD2 CASSFNYGRQNTGELFF TGTGCCAGCAGCTTTAACTACGGGAGGCAGAACACCGGGGAGCTGTTTTTT
. TRBJ1-2 TRBV12-3/TRBV12-4 13 . CASSTQGDYGYTF TGTGCCAGCAGCACGCAGGGTGACTATGGCTACACCTTC
many TRBJ1-5 TRBV12-3/TRBV12-4 13 . CASSLIGSQPQHF TGTGCCAGCAGTTTAATAGGGAGCCAGCCCCAGCATTTT
many TRBJ2-2 TRBV29-1 13 . CSVRAGDTGELFF TGCAGCGTCCGGGCAGGGGACACCGGGGAGCTGTTTTTT
. TRBJ1-5 TRBV12-3/TRBV12-4 13 . CASSQSGNQPQHF TGTGCCAGCAGTCAAAGTGGCAATCAGCCCCAGCATTTT
many TRBJ2-5 TRBV6-2/TRBV6-3 13 . CASSRDIKETQYF TGTGCCAGCAGTCGGGACATTAAAGAGACCCAGTACTTC
many TRBJ2-7 TRBV28 14 TRBD1 CASRGQGAVYEQYF TGTGCCAGCAGGGGACAGGGGGCTGTCTACGAGCAGTACTTC
many TRBJ2-7 TRBV30 15 TRBD2 CAWSGIGLADGEQYF TGTGCCTGGAGTGGAATTGGACTAGCCGACGGGGAGCAGTACTTC
many TRBJ2-2 TRBV6-1 18 TRBD1 CASSEGGDRGKWAGELFF TGTGCCAGCAGTGAAGGCGGGGACAGGGGAAAATGGGCCGGGGAGCTGTTTTTT
many TRBJ2-2 TRBV7-8 14 TRBD1 CASSWRTGTGELFF TGTGCCAGCAGCTGGCGGACAGGGACCGGGGAGCTGTTTTTT
. TRBJ2-5 TRBV10-2 15 TRBD1 CASSESSPGGETQYF TGCGCCAGCAGTGAGTCGTCCCCAGGGGGAGAGACCCAGTACTTC
many TRBJ1-2 TRBV20-1 14 . CSATPPTGIHGYTF TGCAGTGCTACTCCTCCTACAGGGATTCATGGCTACACCTTC
many TRBJ2-5 TRBV29-1 12 . CSGLRVQETQYF TGCAGCGGTCTAAGAGTCCAAGAGACCCAGTACTTC
. TRBJ2-7 TRBV12-3/TRBV12-4 12 TRBD1 CATSTGGYEQYF TGTGCCACCTCAACAGGGGGCTACGAGCAGTACTTC
many TRBJ1-2 TRBV30 12 . CAWSEGDYGYTF TGTGCCTGGAGTGAGGGGGACTATGGCTACACCTTC
many TRBJ2-5 TRBV11-2 15 . CASSLDPSGWETQYF TGTGCCAGCAGCTTAGACCCGTCAGGTTGGGAGACCCAGTACTTC
few TRBJ2-2 TRBV19 15 TRBD2 CASSMTSGSTGELFF TGTGCCAGTAGTATGACTAGCGGGAGCACCGGGGAGCTGTTTTTT
many TRBJ1-1 TRBV29-1 11 . CSAADGSEAFF TGCAGCGCGGCGGACGGAAGTGAAGCTTTCTTT
. TRBJ1-5 TRBV6-2/TRBV6-3 13 TRBD1 CATGGQGGQPQHF TGTGCCACCGGGGGACAGGGAGGCCAGCCCCAGCATTTT
many TRBJ2-7 TRBV20-1 12 . CSASNLGLEQYF TGCAGTGCAAGCAACCTGGGGTTGGAGCAGTACTTC
many TRBJ2-7 TRBV7-2 14 . CASKQGRATYEQYF TGTGCCAGCAAACAGGGACGAGCAACCTACGAGCAGTACTTC
once TRBJ1-2 TRBV30 13 . CAWNDYLNYGYTF TGTGCCTGGAATGACTATCTTAACTATGGCTACACCTTC
many TRBJ1-1 TRBV19 13 TRBD1 CASSANRGTEAFF TGTGCCAGTAGTGCAAACAGGGGAACTGAAGCTTTCTTT
many TRBJ1-2 TRBV12-3/TRBV12-4 16 TRBD1 CASSYYSGTGVYGYTF TGTGCCAGCAGTTACTACTCCGGGACAGGGGTCTATGGCTACACCTTC
. TRBJ2-5 TRBV6-9 15 TRBD1 CASSRQGMVEETQYF TGTGCCAGCAGCCGACAGGGGATGGTGGAAGAGACCCAGTACTTC
. TRBJ2-2 TRBV27 15 TRBD2 CASRGLAGDTGELFF TGTGCCAGCCGTGGGCTAGCGGGAGACACCGGGGAGCTGTTTTTT
many TRBJ1-2 TRBV19 13 TRBD1 CASTSRDRDGYTF TGTGCCAGTACCTCCCGGGACAGGGATGGCTACACCTTC
many TRBJ1-1 TRBV29-1 13 . CSVEFMGYTEAFF TGCAGCGTTGAATTTATGGGATACACTGAAGCTTTCTTT
many TRBJ2-7 TRBV12-3/TRBV12-4 13 TRBD2 CASSLGTSYEQYF TGTGCCAGCAGCTTAGGGACTAGTTACGAGCAGTACTTC
. TRBJ2-4 TRBV6-5 13 . CASSYSTGKDQYF TGTGCCAGCAGTTACTCGACTGGGAAGGATCAGTACTTC
many TRBJ2-7 TRBV5-1 14 TRBD2 CASSGGRARTEQYF TGCGCCAGCAGCGGCGGGAGGGCCAGAACTGAGCAGTACTTC
many TRBJ1-5 TRBV30 13 . CAWSGDGNQPQHF TGTGCCTGGAGCGGAGATGGCAATCAGCCCCAGCATTTT
. TRBJ1-5 TRBV6-1 14 TRBD1 CASTPGQGNQPQHF TGTGCCAGCACACCTGGACAGGGTAATCAGCCCCAGCATTTT
. TRBJ2-7 TRBV2 12 . CASSDLSYEQYF TGTGCCAGCAGTGACCTATCCTACGAGCAGTACTTC
few TRBJ2-5 TRBV6-1 16 TRBD2 CASSPRGGGYQETQYF TGTGCCAGCAGCCCCCGTGGGGGGGGGTACCAAGAGACCCAGTACTTC
many TRBJ2-7 TRBV7-2 14 . CASSFGRDPYEQYF TGTGCCAGCAGCTTCGGAAGGGACCCCTACGAGCAGTACTTC
many TRBJ2-7 TRBV28 15 TRBD2 CASSLGLAGAEEQYF TGTGCCAGCAGTTTGGGACTAGCGGGAGCCGAGGAGCAGTACTTC
. TRBJ1-1 TRBV6-2/TRBV6-3 14 . CASRRHGVNTEAFF TGTGCCAGCAGGCGGCACGGCGTGAACACTGAAGCTTTCTTT
. TRBJ1-2 TRBV18 12 TRBD1 CASSTGQGGYTF TGTGCCAGCTCAACAGGACAGGGCGGCTACACCTTC
. TRBJ2-7 TRBV12-3/TRBV12-4 14 TRBD2 CASRLAGGVHEQYF TGTGCCAGCAGACTAGCGGGAGGAGTCCACGAGCAGTACTTC
many TRBJ1-2 TRBV14 13 . CASSQEQNYGYTF TGTGCCAGCAGCCAAGAACAGAACTATGGCTACACCTTC